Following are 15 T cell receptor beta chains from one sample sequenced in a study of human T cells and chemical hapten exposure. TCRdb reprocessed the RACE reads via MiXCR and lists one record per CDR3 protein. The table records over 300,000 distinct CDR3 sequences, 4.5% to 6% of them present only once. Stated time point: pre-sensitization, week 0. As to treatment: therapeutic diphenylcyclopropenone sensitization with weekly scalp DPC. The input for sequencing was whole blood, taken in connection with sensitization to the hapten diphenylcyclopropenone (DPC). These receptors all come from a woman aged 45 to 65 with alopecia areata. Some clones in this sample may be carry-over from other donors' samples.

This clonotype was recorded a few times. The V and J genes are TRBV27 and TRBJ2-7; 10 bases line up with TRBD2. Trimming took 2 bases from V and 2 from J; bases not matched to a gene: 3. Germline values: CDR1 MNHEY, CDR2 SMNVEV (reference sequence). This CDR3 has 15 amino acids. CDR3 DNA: TGTGCCAGCAGTTTAACGGGACTAGCGACCTACGAGCAGTACTTC. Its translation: CASSLTGLATYEQYF.

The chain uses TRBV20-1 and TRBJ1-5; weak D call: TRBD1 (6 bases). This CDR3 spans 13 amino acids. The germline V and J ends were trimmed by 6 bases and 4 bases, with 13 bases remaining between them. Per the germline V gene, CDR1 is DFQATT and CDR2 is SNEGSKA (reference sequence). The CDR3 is CSASDRKNQPQHF. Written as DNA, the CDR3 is TGCAGTGCCTCCGACAGGAAGAATCAGCCCCAGCATTTT.

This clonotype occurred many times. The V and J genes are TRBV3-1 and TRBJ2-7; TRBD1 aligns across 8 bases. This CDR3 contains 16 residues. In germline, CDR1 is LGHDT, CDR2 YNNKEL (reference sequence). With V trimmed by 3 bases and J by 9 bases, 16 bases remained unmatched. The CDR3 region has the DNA TGTGCCAGCAGCCATGGTCTTGACAGGGGCACCAAGGGGCAGTACTTC. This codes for CASSHGLDRGTKGQYF.

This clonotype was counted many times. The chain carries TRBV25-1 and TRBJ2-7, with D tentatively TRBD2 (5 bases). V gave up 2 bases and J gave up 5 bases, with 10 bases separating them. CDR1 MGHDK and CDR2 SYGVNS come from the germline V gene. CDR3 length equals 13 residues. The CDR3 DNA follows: TGTGCCAGCAGTGAAAGCGGCCCCCACGAGCAGTACTTC. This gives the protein CASSESGPHEQYF.

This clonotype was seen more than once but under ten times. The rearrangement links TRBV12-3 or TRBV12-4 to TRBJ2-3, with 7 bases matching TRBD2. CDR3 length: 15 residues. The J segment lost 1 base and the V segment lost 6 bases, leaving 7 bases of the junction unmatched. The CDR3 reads CASRKLARGTDTQYF. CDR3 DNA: TGTGCCAGCAGAAAACTAGCGAGGGGCACAGATACGCAGTATTTT.

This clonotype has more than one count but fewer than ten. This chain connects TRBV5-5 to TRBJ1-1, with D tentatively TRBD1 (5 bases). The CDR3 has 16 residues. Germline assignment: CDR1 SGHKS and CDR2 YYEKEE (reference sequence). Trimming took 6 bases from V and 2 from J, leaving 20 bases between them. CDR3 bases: TGTGCCAGCATAGGGATCCCGTCGACAGCAAACACTGAAGCTTTCTTT. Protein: CASIGIPSTANTEAFF.

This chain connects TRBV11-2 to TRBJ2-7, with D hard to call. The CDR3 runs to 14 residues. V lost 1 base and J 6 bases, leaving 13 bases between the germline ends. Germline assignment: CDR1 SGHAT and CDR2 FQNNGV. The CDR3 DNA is TGTGCCAGCAGCTTAGGAGTTGGCTTTAGCGAGCAGTACTTC. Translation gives CASSLGVGFSEQYF.

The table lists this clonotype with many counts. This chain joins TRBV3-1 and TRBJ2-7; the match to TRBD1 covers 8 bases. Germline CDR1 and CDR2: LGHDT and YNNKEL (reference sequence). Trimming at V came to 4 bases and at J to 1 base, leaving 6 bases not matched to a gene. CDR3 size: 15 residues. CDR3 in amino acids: CASSPNRGESYEQYF. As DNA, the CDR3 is TGTGCCAGCAGCCCGAACAGGGGGGAGTCCTACGAGCAGTACTTC.

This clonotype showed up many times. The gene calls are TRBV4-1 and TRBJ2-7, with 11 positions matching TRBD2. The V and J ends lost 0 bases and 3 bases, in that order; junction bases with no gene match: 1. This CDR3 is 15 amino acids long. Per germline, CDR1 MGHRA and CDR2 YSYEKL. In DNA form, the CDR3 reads TGCGCCAGCAGCCAAGATAGCGGGGGGGTCTACGAGCAGTACTTC. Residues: CASSQDSGGVYEQYF.

CDR3 in amino acids: CASSERDRVVDEQFF. The CDR3 nucleotides are TGTGCCAGCAGTGAACGCGACAGGGTCGTCGATGAGCAGTTCTTC. The gene calls are TRBV2 and TRBJ2-1; 7 bases line up with TRBD1. Germline-derived CDR1 and CDR2 are SNHLY and FYNNEI. CDR3 length: 15 amino acids. V was clipped by 2 bases and J by 8 bases; unmatched bases: 9.

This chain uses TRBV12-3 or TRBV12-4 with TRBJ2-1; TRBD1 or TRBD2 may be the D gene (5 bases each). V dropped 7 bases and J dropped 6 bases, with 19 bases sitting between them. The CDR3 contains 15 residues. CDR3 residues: CASTFRGTALNEQFF. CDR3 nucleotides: TGTGCCAGCACCTTCCGTGGGACGGCACTCAATGAGCAGTTCTTC.

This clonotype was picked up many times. CDR3 sequence (DNA): TGTGCCAGCACACCTACAGGGAATCCACCCCTCCACTTT. It yields the protein CASTPTGNPPLHF. The genes are TRBV6-6 and TRBJ1-6; TRBD1 might be the D (6 bases). CDR1 is MNHNY and CDR2 is SVGAGI in the germline V gene (reference sequence). V lost 7 bases to trimming and J lost 11 bases, with 15 bases between them. This CDR3 is 13 amino acids long.

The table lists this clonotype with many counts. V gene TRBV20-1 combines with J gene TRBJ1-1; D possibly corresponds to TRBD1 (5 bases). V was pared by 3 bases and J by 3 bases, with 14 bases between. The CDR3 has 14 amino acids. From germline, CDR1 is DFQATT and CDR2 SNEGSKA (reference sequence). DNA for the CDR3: TGCAGTGCTAGCCCCGGACGGGGGTACACTGAAGCTTTCTTT. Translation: CSASPGRGYTEAFF.

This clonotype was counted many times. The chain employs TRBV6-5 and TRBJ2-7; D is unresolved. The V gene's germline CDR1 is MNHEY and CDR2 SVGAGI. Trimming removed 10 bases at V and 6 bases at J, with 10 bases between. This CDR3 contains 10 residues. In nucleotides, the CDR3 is TGTGCCACCGGGTTACCCGAGCAGTACTTC. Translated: CATGLPEQYF.

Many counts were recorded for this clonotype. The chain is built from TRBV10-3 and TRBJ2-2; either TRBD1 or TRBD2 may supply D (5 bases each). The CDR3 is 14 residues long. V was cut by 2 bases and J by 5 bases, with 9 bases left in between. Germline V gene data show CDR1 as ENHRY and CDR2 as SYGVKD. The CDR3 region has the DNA TGTGCCATCAGTGAGCGTGAGGGGACCGGGGAGCTGTTTTTT. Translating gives CAISEREGTGELFF.